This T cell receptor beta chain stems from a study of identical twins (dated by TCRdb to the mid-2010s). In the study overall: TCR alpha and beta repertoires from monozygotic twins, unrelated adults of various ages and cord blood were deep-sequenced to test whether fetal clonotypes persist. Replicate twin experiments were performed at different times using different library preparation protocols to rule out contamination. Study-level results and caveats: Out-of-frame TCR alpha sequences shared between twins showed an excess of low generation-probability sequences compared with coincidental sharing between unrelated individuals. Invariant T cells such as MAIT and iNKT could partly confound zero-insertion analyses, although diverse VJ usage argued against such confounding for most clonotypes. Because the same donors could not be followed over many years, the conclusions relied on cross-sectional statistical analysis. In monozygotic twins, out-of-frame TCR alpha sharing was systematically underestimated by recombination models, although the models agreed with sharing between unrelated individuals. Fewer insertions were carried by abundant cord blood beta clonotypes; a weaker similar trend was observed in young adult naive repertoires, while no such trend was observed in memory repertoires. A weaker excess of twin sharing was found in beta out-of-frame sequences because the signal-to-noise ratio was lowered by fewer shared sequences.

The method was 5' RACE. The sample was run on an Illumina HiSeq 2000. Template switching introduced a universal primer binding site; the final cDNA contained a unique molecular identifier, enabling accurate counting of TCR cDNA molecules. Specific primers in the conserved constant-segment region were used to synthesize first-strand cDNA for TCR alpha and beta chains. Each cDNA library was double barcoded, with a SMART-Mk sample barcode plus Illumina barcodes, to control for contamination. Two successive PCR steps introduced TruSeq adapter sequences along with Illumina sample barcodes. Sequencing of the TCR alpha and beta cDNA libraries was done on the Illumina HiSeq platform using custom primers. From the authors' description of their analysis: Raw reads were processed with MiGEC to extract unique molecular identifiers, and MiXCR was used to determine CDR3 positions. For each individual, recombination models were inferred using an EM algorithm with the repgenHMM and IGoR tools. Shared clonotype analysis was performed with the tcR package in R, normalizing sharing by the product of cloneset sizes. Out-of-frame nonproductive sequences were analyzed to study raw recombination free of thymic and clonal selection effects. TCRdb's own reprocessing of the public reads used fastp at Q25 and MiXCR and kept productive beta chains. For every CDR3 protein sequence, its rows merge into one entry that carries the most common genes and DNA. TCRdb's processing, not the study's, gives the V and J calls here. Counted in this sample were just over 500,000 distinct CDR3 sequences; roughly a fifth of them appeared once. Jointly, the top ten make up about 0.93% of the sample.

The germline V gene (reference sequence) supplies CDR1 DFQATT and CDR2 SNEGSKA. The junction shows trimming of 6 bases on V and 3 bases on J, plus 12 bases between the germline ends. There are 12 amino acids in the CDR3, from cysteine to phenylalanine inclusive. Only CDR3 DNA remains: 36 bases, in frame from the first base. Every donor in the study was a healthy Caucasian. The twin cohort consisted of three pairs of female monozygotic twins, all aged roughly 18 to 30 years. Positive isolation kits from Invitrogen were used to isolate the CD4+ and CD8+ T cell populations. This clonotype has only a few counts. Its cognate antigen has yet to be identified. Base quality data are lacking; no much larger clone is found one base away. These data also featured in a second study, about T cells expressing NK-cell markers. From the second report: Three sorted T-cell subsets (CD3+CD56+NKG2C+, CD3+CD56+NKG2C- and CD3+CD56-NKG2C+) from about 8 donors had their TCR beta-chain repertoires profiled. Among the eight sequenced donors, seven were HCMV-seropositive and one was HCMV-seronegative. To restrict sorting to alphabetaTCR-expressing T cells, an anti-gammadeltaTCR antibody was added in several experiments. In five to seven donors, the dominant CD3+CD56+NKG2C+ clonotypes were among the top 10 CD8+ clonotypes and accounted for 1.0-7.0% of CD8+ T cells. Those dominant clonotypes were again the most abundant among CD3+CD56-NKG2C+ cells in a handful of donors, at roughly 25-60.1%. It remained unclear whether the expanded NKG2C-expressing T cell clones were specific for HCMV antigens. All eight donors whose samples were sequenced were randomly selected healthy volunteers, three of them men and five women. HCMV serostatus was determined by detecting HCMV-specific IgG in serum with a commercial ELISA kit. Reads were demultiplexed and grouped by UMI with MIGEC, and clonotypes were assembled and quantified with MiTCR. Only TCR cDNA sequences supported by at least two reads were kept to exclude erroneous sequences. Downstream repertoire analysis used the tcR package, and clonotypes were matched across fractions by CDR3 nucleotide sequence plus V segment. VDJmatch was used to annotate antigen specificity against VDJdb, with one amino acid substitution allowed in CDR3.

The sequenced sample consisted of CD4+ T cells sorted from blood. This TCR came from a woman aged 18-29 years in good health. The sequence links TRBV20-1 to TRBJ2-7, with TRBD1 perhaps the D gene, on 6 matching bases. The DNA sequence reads TGCAGTGCCACGGACAGTCTCTACGAGCAGTACTTC. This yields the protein CSATDSLYEQYF.